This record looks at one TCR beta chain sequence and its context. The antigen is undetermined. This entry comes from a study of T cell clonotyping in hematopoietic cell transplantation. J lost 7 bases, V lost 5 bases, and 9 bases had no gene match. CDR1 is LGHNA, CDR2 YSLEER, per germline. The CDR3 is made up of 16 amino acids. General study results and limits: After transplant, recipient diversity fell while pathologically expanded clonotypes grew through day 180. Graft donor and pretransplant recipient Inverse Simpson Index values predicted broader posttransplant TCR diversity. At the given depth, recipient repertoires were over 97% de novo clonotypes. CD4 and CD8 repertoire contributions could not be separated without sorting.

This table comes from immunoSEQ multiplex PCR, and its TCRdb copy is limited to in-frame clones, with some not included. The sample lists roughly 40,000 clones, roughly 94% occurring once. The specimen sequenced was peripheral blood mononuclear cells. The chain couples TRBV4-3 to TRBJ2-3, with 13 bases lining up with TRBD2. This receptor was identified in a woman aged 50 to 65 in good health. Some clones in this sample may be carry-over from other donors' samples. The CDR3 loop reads CASSAPGLAGRNTQYF. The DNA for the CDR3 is TGCGCCAGCAGCGCCCCGGGACTAGCGGGGAGAAATACGCAGTATTTT.